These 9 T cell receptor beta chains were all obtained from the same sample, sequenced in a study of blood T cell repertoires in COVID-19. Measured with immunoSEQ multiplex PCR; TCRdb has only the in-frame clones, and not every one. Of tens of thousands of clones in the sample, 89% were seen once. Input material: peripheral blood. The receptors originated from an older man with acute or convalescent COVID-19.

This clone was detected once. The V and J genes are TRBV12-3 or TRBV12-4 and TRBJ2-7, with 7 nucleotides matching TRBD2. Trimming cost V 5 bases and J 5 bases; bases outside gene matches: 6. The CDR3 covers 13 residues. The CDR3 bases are TGTGCCAGCAGTACACCGGGGGGAAACGAGCAGTACTTC. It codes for CASSTPGGNEQYF.

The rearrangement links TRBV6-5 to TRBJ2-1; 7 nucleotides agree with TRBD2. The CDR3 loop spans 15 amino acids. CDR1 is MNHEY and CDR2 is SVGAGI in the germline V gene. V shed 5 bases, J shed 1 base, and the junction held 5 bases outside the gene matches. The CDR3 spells CASSPSGNSYNEQFF. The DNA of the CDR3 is TGTGCCAGCAGTCCAAGCGGGAATTCCTACAATGAGCAGTTCTTC.

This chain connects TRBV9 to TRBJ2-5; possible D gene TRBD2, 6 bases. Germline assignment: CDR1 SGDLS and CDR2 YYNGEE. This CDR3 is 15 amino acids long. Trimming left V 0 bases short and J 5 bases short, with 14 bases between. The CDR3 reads CASSVGAGSGETQYF. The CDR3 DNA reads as TGTGCCAGCAGCGTAGGGGCGGGATCGGGGGAGACCCAGTACTTC.

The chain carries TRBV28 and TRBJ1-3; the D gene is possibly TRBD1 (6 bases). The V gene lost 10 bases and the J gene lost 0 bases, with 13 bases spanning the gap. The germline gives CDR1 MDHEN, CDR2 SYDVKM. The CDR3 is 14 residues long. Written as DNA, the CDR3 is TGTGCCACGCTGGGGGGGGCCTCTGGAAACACCATATATTTT. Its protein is CATLGGASGNTIYF. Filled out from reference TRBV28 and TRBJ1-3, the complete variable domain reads DVKVTQSSRYLVKRTGEKVFLECVQDMDHENMFWYRQDPGLGLRLIYFSYDVKMKEKGDIPEGYSVSREKKERFSLILESASTNQTSMYLCATLGGASGNTIYFGEGSWLTVV.

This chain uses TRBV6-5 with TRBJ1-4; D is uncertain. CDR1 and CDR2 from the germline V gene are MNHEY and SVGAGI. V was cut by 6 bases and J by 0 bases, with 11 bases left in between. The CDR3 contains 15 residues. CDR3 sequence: CASRSTTATNEKLFF. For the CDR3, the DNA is TGTGCCAGCAGGTCCACGACTGCAACTAATGAAAAACTGTTTTTT.

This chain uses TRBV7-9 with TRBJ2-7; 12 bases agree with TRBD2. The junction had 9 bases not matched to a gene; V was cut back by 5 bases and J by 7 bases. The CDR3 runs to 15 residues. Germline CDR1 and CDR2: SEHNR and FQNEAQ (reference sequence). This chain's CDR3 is CASSLRLAGAGEQYF. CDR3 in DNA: TGTGCCAGCAGCCTCAGACTAGCGGGAGCTGGGGAGCAGTACTTC.

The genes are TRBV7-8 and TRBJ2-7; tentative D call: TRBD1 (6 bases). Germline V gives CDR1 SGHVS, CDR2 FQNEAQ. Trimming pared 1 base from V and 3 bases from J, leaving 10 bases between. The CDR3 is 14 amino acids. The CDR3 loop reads CASSLGGLIYEQYF. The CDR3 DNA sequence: TGTGCCAGCAGCTTAGGGGGGCTCATCTACGAGCAGTACTTC.

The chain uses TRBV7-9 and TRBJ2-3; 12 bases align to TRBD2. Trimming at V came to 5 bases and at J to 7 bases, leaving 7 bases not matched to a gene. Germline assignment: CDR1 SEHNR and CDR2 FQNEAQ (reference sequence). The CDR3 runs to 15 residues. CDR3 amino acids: CASSLLAGGDNTQYF. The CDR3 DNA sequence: TGTGCCAGCAGCCTTCTAGCGGGAGGGGATAATACGCAGTATTTT.

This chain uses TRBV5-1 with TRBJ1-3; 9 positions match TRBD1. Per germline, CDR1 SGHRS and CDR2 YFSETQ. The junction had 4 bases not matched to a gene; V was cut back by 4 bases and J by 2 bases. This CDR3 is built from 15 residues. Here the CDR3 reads CASSGTGSAGNTIYF. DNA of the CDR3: TGCGCCAGCAGCGGGACAGGGTCAGCTGGAAACACCATATATTTT.